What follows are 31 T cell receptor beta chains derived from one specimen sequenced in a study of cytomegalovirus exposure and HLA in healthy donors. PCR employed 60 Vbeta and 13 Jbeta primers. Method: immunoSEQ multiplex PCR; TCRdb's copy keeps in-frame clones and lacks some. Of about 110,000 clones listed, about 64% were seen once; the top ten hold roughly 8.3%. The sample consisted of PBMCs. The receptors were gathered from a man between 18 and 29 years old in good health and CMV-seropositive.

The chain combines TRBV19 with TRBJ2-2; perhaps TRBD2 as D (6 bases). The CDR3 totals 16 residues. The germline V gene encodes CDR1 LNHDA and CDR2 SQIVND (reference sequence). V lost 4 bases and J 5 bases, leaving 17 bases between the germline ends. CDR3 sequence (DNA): TGTGCCAGTAGTACAAGGCGGGGATTGGGTACCGGGGAGCTGTTTTTT. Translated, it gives CASSTRRGLGTGELFF.

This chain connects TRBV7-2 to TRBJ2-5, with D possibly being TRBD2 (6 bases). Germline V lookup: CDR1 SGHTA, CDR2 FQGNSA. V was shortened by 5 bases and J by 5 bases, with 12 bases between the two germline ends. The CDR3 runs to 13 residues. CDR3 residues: CASSPSVLETQYF. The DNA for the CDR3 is TGTGCCAGCAGCCCTAGCGTTTTGGAGACCCAGTACTTC.

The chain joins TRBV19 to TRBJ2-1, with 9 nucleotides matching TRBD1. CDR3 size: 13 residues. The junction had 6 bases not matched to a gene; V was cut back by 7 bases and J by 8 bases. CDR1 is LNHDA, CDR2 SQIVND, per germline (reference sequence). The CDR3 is CASKKQGADEQFF. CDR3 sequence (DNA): TGTGCCAGTAAGAAACAGGGGGCAGATGAGCAGTTCTTC.

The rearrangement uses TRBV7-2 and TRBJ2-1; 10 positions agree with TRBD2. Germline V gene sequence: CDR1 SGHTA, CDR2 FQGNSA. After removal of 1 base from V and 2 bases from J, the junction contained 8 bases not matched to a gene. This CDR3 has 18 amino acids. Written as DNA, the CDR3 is TGTGCCAGCAGCTTAGGTCGGCTTAGCGGGGGGACCTACAATGAGCAGTTCTTC. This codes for CASSLGRLSGGTYNEQFF.

The CDR3 loop is CASSIGLAGGLQETQYF. CDR3 coding DNA: TGTGCCAGCAGTATAGGACTAGCGGGGGGCCTTCAAGAGACCCAGTACTTC. V gene TRBV28 combines with J gene TRBJ2-5, with 14 positions matching TRBD2. Germline loops: CDR1 MDHEN, CDR2 SYDVKM. Trimming removed 5 bases from V and 2 bases from J; junction bases left unmatched: 7. This CDR3 has 17 amino acids.

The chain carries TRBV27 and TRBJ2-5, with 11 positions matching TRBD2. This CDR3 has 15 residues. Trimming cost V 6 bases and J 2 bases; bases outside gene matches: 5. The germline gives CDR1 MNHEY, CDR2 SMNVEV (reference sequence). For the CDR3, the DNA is TGTGCCAGCAGGGGACTAGCGGCGGCTCAAGAGACCCAGTACTTC. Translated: CASRGLAAAQETQYF.

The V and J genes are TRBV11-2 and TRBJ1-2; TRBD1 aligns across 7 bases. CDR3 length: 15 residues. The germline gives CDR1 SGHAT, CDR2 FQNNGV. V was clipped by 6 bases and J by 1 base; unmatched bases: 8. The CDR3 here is CASRTGSNLNYGYTF. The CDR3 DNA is TGTGCCAGCAGGACAGGGTCGAACCTTAACTATGGCTACACCTTC.

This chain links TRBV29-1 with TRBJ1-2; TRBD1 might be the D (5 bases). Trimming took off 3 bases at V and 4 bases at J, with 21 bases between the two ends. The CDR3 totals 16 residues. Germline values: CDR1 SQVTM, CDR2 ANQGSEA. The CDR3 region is CSVDGWIQGGAYGYTF. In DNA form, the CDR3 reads TGCAGCGTTGATGGATGGATTCAGGGTGGGGCCTATGGCTACACCTTC.

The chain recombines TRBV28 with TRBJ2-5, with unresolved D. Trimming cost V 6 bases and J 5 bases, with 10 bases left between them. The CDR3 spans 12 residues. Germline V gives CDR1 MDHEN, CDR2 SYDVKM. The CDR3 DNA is TGTGCCAGCAGCTCATTACTGGAGACCCAGTACTTC. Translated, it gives CASSSLLETQYF. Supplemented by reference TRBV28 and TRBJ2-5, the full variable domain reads DVKVTQSSRYLVKRTGEKVFLECVQDMDHENMFWYRQDPGLGLRLIYFSYDVKMKEKGDIPEGYSVSREKKERFSLILESASTNQTSMYLCASSSLLETQYFGPGTRLLVL.

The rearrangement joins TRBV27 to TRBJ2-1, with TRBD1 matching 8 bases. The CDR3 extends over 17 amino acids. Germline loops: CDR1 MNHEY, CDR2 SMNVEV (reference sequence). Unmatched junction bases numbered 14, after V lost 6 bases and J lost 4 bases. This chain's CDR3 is CASSLLFMGTGYNEQFF. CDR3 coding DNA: TGTGCCAGCAGCCTACTATTCATGGGGACAGGATACAATGAGCAGTTCTTC.

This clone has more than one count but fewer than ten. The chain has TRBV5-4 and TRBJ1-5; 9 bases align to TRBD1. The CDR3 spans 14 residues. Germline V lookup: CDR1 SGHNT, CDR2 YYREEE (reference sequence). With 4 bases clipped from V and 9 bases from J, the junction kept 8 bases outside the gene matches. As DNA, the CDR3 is TGTGCCAGCAGCGCGGGACAGGGACTGGGGCCCCAGCATTTT. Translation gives CASSAGQGLGPQHF.

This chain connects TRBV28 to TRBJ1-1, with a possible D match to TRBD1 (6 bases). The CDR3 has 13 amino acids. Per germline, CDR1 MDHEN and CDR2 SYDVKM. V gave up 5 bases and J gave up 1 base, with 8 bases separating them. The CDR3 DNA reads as TGTGCCAGCAGTCCGACAGGGAACACTGAAGCTTTCTTT. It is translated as CASSPTGNTEAFF.

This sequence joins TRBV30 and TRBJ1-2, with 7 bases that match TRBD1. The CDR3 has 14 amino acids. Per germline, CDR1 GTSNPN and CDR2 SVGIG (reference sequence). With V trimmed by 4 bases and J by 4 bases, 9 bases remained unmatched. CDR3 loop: CAWKLAGGGYGYTF. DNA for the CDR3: TGTGCCTGGAAATTGGCAGGGGGTGGCTATGGCTACACCTTC.

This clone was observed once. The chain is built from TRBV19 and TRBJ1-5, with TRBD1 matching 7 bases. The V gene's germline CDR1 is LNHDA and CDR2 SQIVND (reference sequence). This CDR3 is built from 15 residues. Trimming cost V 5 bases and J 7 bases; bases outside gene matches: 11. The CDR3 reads CASSPPDRVGQPQHF. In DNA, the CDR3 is TGTGCCAGTAGTCCTCCCGACAGGGTAGGCCAGCCCCAGCATTTT.

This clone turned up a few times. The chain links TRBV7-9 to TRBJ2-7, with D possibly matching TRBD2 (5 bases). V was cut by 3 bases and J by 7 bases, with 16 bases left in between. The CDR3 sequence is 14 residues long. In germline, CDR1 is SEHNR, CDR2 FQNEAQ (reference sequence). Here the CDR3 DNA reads TGTGCCAGCAGCTTTGGCGGGTTGGTGACTGAGCAGTACTTC. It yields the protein CASSFGGLVTEQYF.

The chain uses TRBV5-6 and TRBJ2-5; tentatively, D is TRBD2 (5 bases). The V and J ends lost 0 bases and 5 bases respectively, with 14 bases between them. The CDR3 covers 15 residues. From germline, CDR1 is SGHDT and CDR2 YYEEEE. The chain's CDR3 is CASSLVDGLAETQYF. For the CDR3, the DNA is TGTGCCAGCAGCTTGGTGGATGGGCTAGCCGAGACCCAGTACTTC. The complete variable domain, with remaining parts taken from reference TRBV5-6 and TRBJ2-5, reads DAGVTQSPTHLIKTRGQQVTLRCSPKSGHDTVSWYQQALGQGPQFIFQYYEEEERQRGNFPDRFSGHQFPNYSSELNVNALLLGDSALYLCASSLVDGLAETQYFGPGTRLLVL.

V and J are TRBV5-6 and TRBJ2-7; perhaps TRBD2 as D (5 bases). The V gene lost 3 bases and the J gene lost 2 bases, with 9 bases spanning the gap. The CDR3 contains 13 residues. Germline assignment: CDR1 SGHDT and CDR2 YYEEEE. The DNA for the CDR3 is TGTGCCAGCAGCTCAACCGGGGCCTACGAGCAGTACTTC. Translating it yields CASSSTGAYEQYF.

The DNA for the CDR3 is TGTGCCAGCAGCTCTCTAGGGGCGAAAGTCACTGAAGCTTTCTTT. It translates to CASSSLGAKVTEAFF. The chain combines TRBV5-6 with TRBJ1-1; tentatively, D is TRBD1 (5 bases). V was pared by 3 bases and J by 4 bases, with 16 bases between. The CDR3 extends over 15 amino acids. In germline, CDR1 is SGHDT, CDR2 YYEEEE.

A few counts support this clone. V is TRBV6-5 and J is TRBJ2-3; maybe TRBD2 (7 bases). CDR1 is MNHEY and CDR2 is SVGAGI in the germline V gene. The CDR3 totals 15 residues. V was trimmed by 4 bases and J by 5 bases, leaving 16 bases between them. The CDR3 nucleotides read TGTGCCAGCAGTTCCACGCGGGGGCCGCTAGATACGCAGTATTTT. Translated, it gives CASSSTRGPLDTQYF.

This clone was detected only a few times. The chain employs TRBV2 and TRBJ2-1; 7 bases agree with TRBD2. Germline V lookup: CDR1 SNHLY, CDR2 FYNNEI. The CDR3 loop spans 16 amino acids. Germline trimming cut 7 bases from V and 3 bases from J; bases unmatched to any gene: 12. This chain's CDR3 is CASTLTGTKNYNEQFF. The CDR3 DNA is TGTGCCAGCACCTTAACCGGGACTAAGAACTACAATGAGCAGTTCTTC.

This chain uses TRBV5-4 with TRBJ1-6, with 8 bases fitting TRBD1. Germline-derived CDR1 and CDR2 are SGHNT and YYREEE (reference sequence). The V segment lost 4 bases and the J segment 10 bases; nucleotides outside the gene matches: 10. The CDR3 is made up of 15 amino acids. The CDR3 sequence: CASSGQTGAGSPLHF. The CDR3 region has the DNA TGTGCCAGCAGCGGCCAGACAGGGGCGGGATCACCCCTCCACTTT.

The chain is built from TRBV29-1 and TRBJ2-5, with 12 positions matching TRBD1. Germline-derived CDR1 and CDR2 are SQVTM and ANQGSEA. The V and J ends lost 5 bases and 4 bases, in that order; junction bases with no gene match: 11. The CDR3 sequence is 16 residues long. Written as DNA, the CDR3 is TGCAGCGTTAAGCGGGACAGGGGGCGCGTGGGAGAGACCCAGTACTTC. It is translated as CSVKRDRGRVGETQYF.

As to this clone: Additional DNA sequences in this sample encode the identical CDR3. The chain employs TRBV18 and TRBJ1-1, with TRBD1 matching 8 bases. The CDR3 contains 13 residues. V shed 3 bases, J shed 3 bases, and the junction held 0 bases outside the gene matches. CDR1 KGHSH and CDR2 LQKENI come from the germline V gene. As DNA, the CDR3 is TGTGCCAGCTCACCGACAGGGGACACTGAAGCTTTCTTT. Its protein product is CASSPTGDTEAFF.

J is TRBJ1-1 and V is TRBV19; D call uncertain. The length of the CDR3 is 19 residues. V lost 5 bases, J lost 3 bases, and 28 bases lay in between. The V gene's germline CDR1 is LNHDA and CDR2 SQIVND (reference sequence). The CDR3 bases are TGTGCCAGTAGTGGCTTCGAGACAACTGATCGGGGTCGGGACACTGAAGCTTTCTTT. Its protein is CASSGFETTDRGRDTEAFF.

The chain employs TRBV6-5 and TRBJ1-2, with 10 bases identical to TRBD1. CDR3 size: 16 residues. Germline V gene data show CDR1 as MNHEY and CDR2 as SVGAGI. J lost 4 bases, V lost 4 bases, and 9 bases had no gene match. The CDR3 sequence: CASSFQGTGDLYGYTF. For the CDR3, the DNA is TGTGCCAGCAGTTTTCAAGGGACAGGGGACCTCTATGGCTACACCTTC.

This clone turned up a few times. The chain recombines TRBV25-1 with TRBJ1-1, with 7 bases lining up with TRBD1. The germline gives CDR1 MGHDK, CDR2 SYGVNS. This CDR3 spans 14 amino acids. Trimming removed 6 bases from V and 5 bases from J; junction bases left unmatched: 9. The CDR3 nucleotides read TGTGCCAGCAGCCCCACAGGGGATCTTACTGAAGCTTTCTTT. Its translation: CASSPTGDLTEAFF.

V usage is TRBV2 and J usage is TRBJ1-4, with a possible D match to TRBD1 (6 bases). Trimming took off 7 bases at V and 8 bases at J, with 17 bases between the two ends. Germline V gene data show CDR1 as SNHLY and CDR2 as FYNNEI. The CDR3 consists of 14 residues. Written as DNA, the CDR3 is TGTGCCAGCATTAAAGGGACACAAGGGGAAAAACTGTTTTTT. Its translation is CASIKGTQGEKLFF.

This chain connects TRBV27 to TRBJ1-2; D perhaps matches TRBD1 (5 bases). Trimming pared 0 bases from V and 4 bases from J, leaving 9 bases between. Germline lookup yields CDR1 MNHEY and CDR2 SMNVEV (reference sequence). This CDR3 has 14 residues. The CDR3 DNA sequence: TGTGCCAGCAGTTTATCAGGGGATGGCTATGGCTACACCTTC. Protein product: CASSLSGDGYGYTF.

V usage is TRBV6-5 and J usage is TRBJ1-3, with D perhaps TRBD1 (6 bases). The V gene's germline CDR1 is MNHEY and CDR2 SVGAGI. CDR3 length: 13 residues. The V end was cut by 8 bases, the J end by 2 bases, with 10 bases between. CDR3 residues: CASHRTAGNTIYF. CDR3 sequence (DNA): TGTGCCAGCCACCGGACAGCTGGAAACACCATATATTTT.

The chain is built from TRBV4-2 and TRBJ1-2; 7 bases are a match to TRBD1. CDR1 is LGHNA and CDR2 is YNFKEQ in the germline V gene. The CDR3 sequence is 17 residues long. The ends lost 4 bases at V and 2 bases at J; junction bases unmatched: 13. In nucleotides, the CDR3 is TGTGCCAGCAGCCCCCATAACCGACAGGGAAGAAACTATGGCTACACCTTC. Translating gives CASSPHNRQGRNYGYTF.

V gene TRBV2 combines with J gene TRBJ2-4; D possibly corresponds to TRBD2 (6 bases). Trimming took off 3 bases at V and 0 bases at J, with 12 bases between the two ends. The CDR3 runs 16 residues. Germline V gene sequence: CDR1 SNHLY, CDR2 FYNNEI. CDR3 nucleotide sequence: TGTGCCAGCAGTGAGTTGGGGGGTCTAGCCAAAAACATTCAGTACTTC. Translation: CASSELGGLAKNIQYF.